This is a list of T cell receptor beta chains from one sample in a study of blood T cell repertoires in COVID-19. Here immunoSEQ multiplex PCR was the method, and the copy in TCRdb shows in-frame clones only, minus some. This sample has 130,000 or so clones, with around 89% found just once. Sequencing input: peripheral blood. These receptors all stem from a man aged 45-60 years with active or convalescent COVID-19. Each CDR3 is given with its conserved first and last residue. The order of the fields is V gene, J gene, clone size, D gene, CDR3 protein, CDR3 DNA. A D gene is named only where the DNA matches it firmly. A clone size is listed for some rows: how often the clone was seen (once, few, many), or a class if it is expanded.

TRBV6-5	TRBJ1-1	NA	NA	CASRPGNTEAFF	TGTGCCAGCAGACCCGGGAACACTGAAGCTTTCTTT
TRBV6-5	TRBJ2-3	NA	TRBD2	CASSRLAGGLDTQYF	TGTGCCAGCAGTCGACTAGCGGGGGGCTTGGATACGCAGTATTTT
TRBV24-1	TRBJ2-3	NA	NA	CATAQVTDTQYF	TGTGCCACCGCACAGGTGACAGATACGCAGTATTTT
TRBV28	TRBJ1-3	NA	NA	CASSLDGAGNTIYF	TGTGCCAGCAGTTTAGACGGGGCTGGAAACACCATATATTTT
TRBV19	TRBJ1-5	NA	NA	CASFLQGSGQPQHF	TGTGCCAGTTTCCTACAGGGTTCGGGGCAGCCCCAGCATTTT
TRBV7-2	TRBJ2-3	few	TRBD2	CASSLWAGGAGSTDTQYF	TGTGCCAGCAGCTTATGGGCGGGAGGGGCAGGTTCCACAGATACGCAGTATTTT
TRBV15	TRBJ1-4	NA	NA	CATSREQGANEKLFF	TGTGCCACCAGCAGGGAACAGGGCGCTAATGAAAAACTGTTTTTT
TRBV18	TRBJ2-6	once	NA	CASSPLQGANVLTF	TGTGCCAGCTCACCGTTACAGGGGGCCAACGTCCTGACTTTC
TRBV10-1	TRBJ2-2	few	TRBD1	CASSEMDRGTGELFF	TGCGCCAGCAGTGAGATGGACAGGGGCACCGGGGAGCTGTTTTTT
TRBV9	TRBJ2-2	NA	NA	CASRGLGETGELFF	TGTGCCAGCAGGGGACTCGGGGAGACCGGGGAGCTGTTTTTT
TRBV27	TRBJ1-6	NA	TRBD1	CASSYGQGGEEYNSPLHF	TGTGCCAGCAGTTACGGACAGGGAGGGGAGGAATATAATTCACCCCTCCACTTT
TRBV6-5	TRBJ2-7	NA	TRBD2	CASSITSGATYEQYF	TGTGCCAGCAGTATCACTAGCGGGGCCACCTACGAGCAGTACTTC
TRBV19	TRBJ2-1	NA	NA	CASSMTRNNEQFF	TGTGCCAGTAGTATGACTAGAAACAATGAGCAGTTCTTC
TRBV27	TRBJ2-5	NA	TRBD2	CASSLLAGTSQETQYF	TGTGCCAGCAGTTTACTAGCCGGGACTAGTCAAGAGACCCAGTACTTC
TRBV3-1/TRBV3-2	TRBJ2-1	NA	TRBD1	CASSQPQGAGYNEQFF	TGTGCCAGCAGCCAACCACAGGGGGCTGGGTACAATGAGCAGTTCTTC
TRBV6-2/TRBV6-3	TRBJ2-5	NA	NA	CASSYDRETQYF	TGTGCCAGCAGTTACGATAGAGAGACCCAGTACTTC
TRBV6-5	TRBJ1-6	NA	NA	CASSYSGGTYNSPLHF	TGTGCCAGCAGTTACTCGGGAGGGACCTATAATTCACCCCTCCACTTT
TRBV5-1	TRBJ2-2	NA	TRBD1	CASSLSGTDTGELFF	TGCGCCAGCAGCTTGTCCGGGACAGACACCGGGGAGCTGTTTTTT
TRBV7-6	TRBJ2-7	NA	TRBD1	CASSTPGTGGYEQYF	TGTGCCAGCAGCACCCCCGGGACAGGGGGCTACGAGCAGTACTTC
TRBV28	TRBJ2-7	NA	NA	CASSLLGRASSYEQYF	TGTGCCAGCAGTCTCTTAGGTAGAGCGAGCTCCTACGAGCAGTACTTC
TRBV6-6	TRBJ2-3	few	TRBD2	CASSNTGGLADTQYF	TGTGCCAGCAGTAACACGGGGGGGCTCGCAGATACGCAGTATTTT
TRBV7-8	TRBJ2-4	NA	TRBD1	CASSPLRTGRAKNIQYF	TGTGCCAGCAGCCCTCTTAGGACAGGGAGGGCCAAAAACATTCAGTACTTC
TRBV21-1	TRBJ2-2	NA	NA	CASSNAQDNTGELFF	TGTGCCAGCAGCAATGCACAGGATAACACCGGGGAGCTGTTTTTT
TRBV5-1	TRBJ1-1	NA	NA	CASSLVGQAGLNTEAFF	TGCGCCAGCAGCTTGGTGGGGCAGGCGGGGTTGAACACTGAAGCTTTCTTT
TRBV4-3	TRBJ2-7	NA	TRBD2	CASSQETSGAPYEQYF	TGCGCCAGCAGCCAAGAGACCAGCGGGGCACCTTACGAGCAGTACTTC
TRBV3-1/TRBV3-2	TRBJ1-1	NA	NA	CASSQVTGAEAFF	TGTGCCAGCAGCCAAGTTACGGGGGCTGAAGCTTTCTTT
TRBV10-1	TRBJ2-3	NA	TRBD2	CASSAPTSGGPGTDTQYF	TGCGCCAGCAGTGCCCCGACTAGCGGGGGTCCGGGCACAGATACGCAGTATTTT
TRBV9	TRBJ2-2	NA	NA	CASSGTGHLNTGELFF	TGTGCCAGCAGCGGGACGGGACACCTGAACACCGGGGAGCTGTTTTTT
TRBV2	TRBJ2-1	NA	TRBD1	CASTQGTGGRDEQFF	TGTGCCAGCACCCAAGGGACAGGGGGCCGCGATGAGCAGTTCTTC
TRBV2	TRBJ2-7	NA	TRBD1	CASREQGAGEQYF	TGTGCCAGCAGAGAACAGGGGGCGGGCGAGCAGTACTTC
TRBV3-1/TRBV3-2	TRBJ1-1	once	TRBD1	CASSNSDRDTEAFF	TGTGCCAGCAGCAATAGCGACAGGGACACTGAAGCTTTCTTT
TRBV19	TRBJ2-6	NA	NA	CASKTTFSGANVLTF	TGTGCCAGTAAGACAACCTTCTCTGGGGCCAACGTCCTGACTTTC
TRBV6-1	TRBJ1-1	once	NA	CASSEVGVTEAFF	TGTGCCAGCAGTGAAGTTGGAGTTACTGAAGCTTTCTTT
TRBV9	TRBJ2-1	NA	TRBD2	CASSPRTSGGNNEQFF	TGTGCCAGCAGCCCAAGGACTAGCGGAGGGAACAATGAGCAGTTCTTC
TRBV6-1	TRBJ1-6	once	NA	CASSETQGSNSPLHF	TGTGCCAGCAGTGAAACACAGGGTAGTAATTCACCCCTCCACTTT
TRBV6-6	TRBJ2-2	NA	TRBD2	CASSRLAGGNTGELFF	TGTGCCAGCAGCCGGCTAGCGGGGGGGAACACCGGGGAGCTGTTTTTT
TRBV7-8	TRBJ2-1	once	NA	CASSLGDFGFGNEQFF	TGTGCCAGCAGCTTAGGAGATTTCGGGTTTGGAAATGAGCAGTTCTTC
TRBV7-8	TRBJ1-5	NA	NA	CASSLDGSNQPQHF	TGTGCCAGCAGCTTAGACGGTAGCAATCAGCCCCAGCATTTT
TRBV2	TRBJ1-2	NA	TRBD1	CASSVTPGGSTYGYTF	TGTGCCAGCAGTGTTACCCCAGGGGGATCGACCTATGGCTACACCTTC
TRBV5-1	TRBJ1-1	NA	NA	CASSLSTNTEAFF	TGCGCCAGCAGCTTGTCTACGAACACTGAAGCTTTCTTT
TRBV29-1	TRBJ1-4	NA	TRBD1	CSVTTGGFEKLFF	TGCAGCGTTACCACAGGGGGCTTTGAAAAACTGTTTTTT
TRBV5-5	TRBJ2-1	NA	NA	CASSSDRFTINEQFF	TGTGCCAGCAGCTCGGACAGATTTACGATCAATGAGCAGTTCTTC
TRBV30	TRBJ2-3	NA	TRBD2	CAWSRSGRRDTQYF	TGTGCCTGGAGTCGGAGCGGGAGAAGAGATACGCAGTATTTT
TRBV27	TRBJ1-4	NA	TRBD1	CASSRNRGDEKLFF	TGTGCCAGCAGTCGTAACAGGGGGGATGAAAAACTGTTTTTT
TRBV5-6	TRBJ1-1	NA	TRBD1	CASSSGTGGSGTEAFF	TGTGCCAGCAGCTCCGGGACAGGGGGCTCGGGCACTGAAGCTTTCTTT
TRBV10-1	TRBJ2-7	NA	TRBD2	CASSPGLAGHEQYF	TGCGCCAGCAGTCCTGGACTAGCGGGTCACGAGCAGTACTTC
TRBV7-2	TRBJ2-7	few	TRBD2	CASSLGTSGTSSYEQYF	TGTGCCAGCAGTCTCGGGACTAGCGGGACCAGCTCCTACGAGCAGTACTTC
TRBV4-1	TRBJ2-3	NA	TRBD2	CASSLTGGPSTDTQYF	TGCGCCAGCAGTCTTACGGGGGGGCCTAGCACAGATACGCAGTATTTT